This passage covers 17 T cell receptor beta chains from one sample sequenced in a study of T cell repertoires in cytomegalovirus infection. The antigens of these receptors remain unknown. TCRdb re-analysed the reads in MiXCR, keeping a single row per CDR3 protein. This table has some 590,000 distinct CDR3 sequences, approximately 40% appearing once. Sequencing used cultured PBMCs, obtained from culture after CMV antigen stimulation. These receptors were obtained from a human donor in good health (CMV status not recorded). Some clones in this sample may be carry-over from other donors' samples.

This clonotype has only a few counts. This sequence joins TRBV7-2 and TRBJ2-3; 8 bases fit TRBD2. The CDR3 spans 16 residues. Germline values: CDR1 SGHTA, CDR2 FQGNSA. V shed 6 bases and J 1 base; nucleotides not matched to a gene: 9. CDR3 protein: CASRLSGNLGTDTQYF. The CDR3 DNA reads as TGTGCCAGCAGACTTAGCGGGAATCTAGGCACAGATACGCAGTATTTT.

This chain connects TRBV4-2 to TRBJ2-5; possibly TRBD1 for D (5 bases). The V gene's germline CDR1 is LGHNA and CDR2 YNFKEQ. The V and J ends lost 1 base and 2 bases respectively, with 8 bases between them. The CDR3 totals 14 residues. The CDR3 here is CASSQVDRQETQYF. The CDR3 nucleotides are TGTGCCAGCAGCCAAGTCGACAGACAAGAGACCCAGTACTTC.

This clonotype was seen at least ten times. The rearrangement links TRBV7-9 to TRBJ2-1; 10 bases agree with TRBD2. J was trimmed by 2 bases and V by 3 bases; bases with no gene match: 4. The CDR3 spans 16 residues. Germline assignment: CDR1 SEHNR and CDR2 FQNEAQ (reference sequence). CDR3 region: CASSFSGTSAYNEQFF. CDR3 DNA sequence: TGTGCCAGCAGCTTCTCCGGGACTAGCGCCTACAATGAGCAGTTCTTC.

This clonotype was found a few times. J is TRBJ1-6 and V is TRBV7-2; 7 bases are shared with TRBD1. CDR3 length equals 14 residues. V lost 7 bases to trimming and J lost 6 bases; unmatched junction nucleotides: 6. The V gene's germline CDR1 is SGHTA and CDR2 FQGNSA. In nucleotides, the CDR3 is TGTGCCAGCACCCTGGGGACAGTTAATTCACCCCTCCACTTT. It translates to CASTLGTVNSPLHF.

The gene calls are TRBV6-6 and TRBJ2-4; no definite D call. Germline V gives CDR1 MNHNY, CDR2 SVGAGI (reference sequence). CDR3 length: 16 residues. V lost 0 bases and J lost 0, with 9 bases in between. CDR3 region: CASSYSLALAKNIQYF. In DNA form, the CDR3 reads TGTGCCAGCAGTTACTCGCTCGCCCTAGCCAAAAACATTCAGTACTTC.

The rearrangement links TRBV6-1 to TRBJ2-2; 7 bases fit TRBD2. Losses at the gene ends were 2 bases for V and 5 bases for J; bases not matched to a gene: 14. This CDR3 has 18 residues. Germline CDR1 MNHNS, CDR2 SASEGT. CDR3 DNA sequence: TGTGCCAGCAGTGAAACTGGGGCTAGCGGTTGGTCGACCGGGGAGCTGTTTTTT. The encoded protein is CASSETGASGWSTGELFF.

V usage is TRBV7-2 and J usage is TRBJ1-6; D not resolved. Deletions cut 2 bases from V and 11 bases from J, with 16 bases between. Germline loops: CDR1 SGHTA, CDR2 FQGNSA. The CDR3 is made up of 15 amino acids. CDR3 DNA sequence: TGTGCCAGCAGCTTACGGGGAAATCTTGTTGCACCCCTCCACTTT. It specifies CASSLRGNLVAPLHF.

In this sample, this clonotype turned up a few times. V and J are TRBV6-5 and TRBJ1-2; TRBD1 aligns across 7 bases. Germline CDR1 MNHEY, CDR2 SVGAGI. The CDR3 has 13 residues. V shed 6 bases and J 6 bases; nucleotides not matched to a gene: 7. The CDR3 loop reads CASRYRGGNGYTF. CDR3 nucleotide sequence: TGTGCCAGCAGGTACAGGGGAGGGAATGGCTACACCTTC.

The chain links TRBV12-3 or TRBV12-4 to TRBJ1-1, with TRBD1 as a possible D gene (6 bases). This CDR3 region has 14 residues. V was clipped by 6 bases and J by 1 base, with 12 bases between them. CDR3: CASSRTGPNTEAFF. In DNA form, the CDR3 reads TGTGCCAGCAGCCGTACAGGGCCGAACACTGAAGCTTTCTTT.

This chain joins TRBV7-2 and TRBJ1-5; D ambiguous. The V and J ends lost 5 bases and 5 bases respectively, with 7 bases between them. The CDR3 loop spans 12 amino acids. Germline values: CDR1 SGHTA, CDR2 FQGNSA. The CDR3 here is CASSLLDQPQHF. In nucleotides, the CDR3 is TGTGCCAGCAGCCTCCTAGATCAGCCCCAGCATTTT.

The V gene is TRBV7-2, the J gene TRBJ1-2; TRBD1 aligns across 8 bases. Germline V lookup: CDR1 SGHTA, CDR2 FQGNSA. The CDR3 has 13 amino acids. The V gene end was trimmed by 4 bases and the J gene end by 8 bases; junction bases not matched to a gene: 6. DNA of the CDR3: TGTGCCAGCAGCTATGGACAGGGTGTCGGCTACACCTTC. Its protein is CASSYGQGVGYTF. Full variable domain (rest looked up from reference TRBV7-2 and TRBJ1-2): GAGVSQSPSNKVTEKGKDVELRCDPISGHTALYWYRQSLGQGLEFLIYFQGNSAPDKSGLPSDRFSAERTGGSVSTLTIQRTQQEDSAVYLCASSYGQGVGYTFGSGTRLTVV.

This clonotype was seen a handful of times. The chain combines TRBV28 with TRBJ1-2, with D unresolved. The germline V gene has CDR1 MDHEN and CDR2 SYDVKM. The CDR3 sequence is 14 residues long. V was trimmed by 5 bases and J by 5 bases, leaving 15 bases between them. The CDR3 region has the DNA TGTGCCAGCAGTGACACGGCGTCTTTATATGGCTACACCTTC. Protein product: CASSDTASLYGYTF.

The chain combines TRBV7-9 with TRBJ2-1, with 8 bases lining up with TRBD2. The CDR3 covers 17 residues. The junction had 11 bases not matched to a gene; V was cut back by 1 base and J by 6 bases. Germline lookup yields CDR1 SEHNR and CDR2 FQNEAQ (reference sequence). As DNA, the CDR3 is TGTGCCAGCAGCTTAGTCGACGGGACTAGGGGATCCAATGAGCAGTTCTTC. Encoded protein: CASSLVDGTRGSNEQFF.

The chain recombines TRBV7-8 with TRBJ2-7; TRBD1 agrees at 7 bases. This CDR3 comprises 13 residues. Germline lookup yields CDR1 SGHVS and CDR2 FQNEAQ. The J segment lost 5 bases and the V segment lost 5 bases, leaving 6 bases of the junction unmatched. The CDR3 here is CASSPRTGNEQYF. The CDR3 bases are TGTGCCAGCAGCCCCCGGACAGGAAACGAGCAGTACTTC.

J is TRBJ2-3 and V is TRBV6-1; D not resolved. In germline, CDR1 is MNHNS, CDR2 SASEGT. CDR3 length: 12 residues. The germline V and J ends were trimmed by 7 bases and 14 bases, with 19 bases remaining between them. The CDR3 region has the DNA TGTGCCAGCACGGACGTTTTGGGAATATTGTATTTT. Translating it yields CASTDVLGILYF.

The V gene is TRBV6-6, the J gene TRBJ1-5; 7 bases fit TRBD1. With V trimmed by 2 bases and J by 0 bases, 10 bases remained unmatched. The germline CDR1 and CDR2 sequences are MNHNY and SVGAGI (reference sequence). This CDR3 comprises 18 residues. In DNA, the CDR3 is TGTGCCAGCAGTTACGCGGCAGGGGGGGGATATAGCAATCAGCCCCAGCATTTT. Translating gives CASSYAAGGGYSNQPQHF.

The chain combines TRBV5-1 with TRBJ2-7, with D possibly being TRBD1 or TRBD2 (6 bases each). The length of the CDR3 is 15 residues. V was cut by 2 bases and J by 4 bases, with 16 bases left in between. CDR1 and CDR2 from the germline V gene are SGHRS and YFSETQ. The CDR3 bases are TGCGCCAGCAGCTTACCAGGGGTAGCGGTATACGAGCAGTACTTC. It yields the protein CASSLPGVAVYEQYF.